The rows below give T cell receptor beta chains drawn from one sample of a study of T cell clones after liver transplantation. Clones were read by immunoSEQ multiplex PCR, and TCRdb kept only the in-frame ones, dropping some. The repertoire consists of 50,000 to 60,000 clones, with approximately 77% occurring once and the leading ten covering roughly a tenth. The input for sequencing was CD4+ T cells from blood, taken at the 22-month timepoint. These receptors originate from a human patient who received a liver transplant. Some of the T cells may derive from the graft donor. CDR3s include the opening cysteine and the closing phenylalanine or tryptophan. The order of the fields is J gene, V gene, CDR3 protein.

TRBJ2-7 | TRBV5-6 | CASSLAGTGGLYEQYF
TRBJ2-7 | TRBV7-2 | CASSLARDSYEQYF
TRBJ1-2 | TRBV30 | CASSGQQNYGYTF
TRBJ2-4 | TRBV11-2 | CASSEGDIQYF
TRBJ2-4 | TRBV13 | CASSFNGGRTLAKNIQYF
TRBJ1-6 | TRBV7-8 | CASSLRGFGNSPLHF
TRBJ1-1 | TRBV10-3 | CAISMGQEDTEAFF
TRBJ1-2 | TRBV6-1 | CASSERGDYGYTF
TRBJ2-3 | TRBV10-3 | CAISTGGMDTQYF
TRBJ2-6 | TRBV9 | CASSSQGFVVTGSSGANVLTF
TRBJ2-2 | TRBV6-4 | CASRPDIGAGELFF
TRBJ2-1 | TRBV4-1 | CASSRNGGGGRYNEQFF
TRBJ2-3 | TRBV7-9 | CASSVGGLETDTQYF
TRBJ1-1 | TRBV19 | CASSEDRNTEAFF
TRBJ2-3 | TRBV5-1 | CASSLERQASDTQYF
TRBJ1-4 | TRBV15 | CATSRLVGEKLFF
TRBJ1-5 | TRBV19 | CASSMGQATRNQPQHF
TRBJ1-5 | TRBV6-1 | CASDGETGLGPQHF
TRBJ1-1 | TRBV19 | CASSIPSRRLNTEAFF
TRBJ2-1 | TRBV28 | CASNSQGGLASSSYNEQFF
TRBJ1-4 | TRBV19 | CASSITGATNEKLFF
TRBJ2-7 | TRBV11-2 | CASSLYASGGGIYEQYF
TRBJ1-1 | TRBV6-5 | CASSYSAGTEAFF
TRBJ1-1 | TRBV14 | CASRPTFENTEAFF
TRBJ2-1 | TRBV11-2 | CASSLDSGSYYNEQFF
TRBJ2-3 | TRBV5-6 | CASSSLGTGVLAGVDTQYF
TRBJ2-5 | TRBV7-2 | CASSLVGGAAETQYF
TRBJ1-3 | TRBV18 | CASFTGQAEENTIYF
TRBJ1-3 | TRBV5-5 | CASSLAEFSGNTIYF
TRBJ2-3 | TRBV19 | CASSTGLGGADTQYF
TRBJ2-3 | TRBV6-1 | CASEGVAGDVDTQYF
TRBJ2-3 | TRBV19 | CASSIVPLAGYTDTQYF
TRBJ2-1 | TRBV9 | CASSVASNNEQFF